The present T cell receptor beta chain was sequenced within a study of shared clonotypes between healthy human individuals. Study overall: Contributing individuals were a couple of females and a few males aged 18 to 49.

This clone was observed once. Its antigen is still unknown. Measured with immunoSEQ multiplex PCR; TCRdb has only the in-frame clones, and not every one. Among 2 million to 2.5 million clones listed, about 94% were seen once. Only CD45RO-negative cells positively selected for CCR7 counted as naive CD8 cells, so terminally differentiated effector memory CD45RA+ cells were excluded. Study conclusions and caveats: The study generally estimated greater richness for naive than memory subsets.

Trimming left V 0 bases short and J 5 bases short, with 7 bases between. The CDR3 spans 12 residues. Germline V lookup: CDR1 GTSNPN, CDR2 SVGIG (reference sequence). Sequenced sample: naive CD8+ T cells sorted from blood. This TCR derives from a young man in good health. V and J are TRBV30 and TRBJ1-1; D remains ambiguous. CDR3 coding DNA: TGTGCCTGGAGTGTATCTTCGACTGAAGCTTTCTTT. Amino acids: CAWSVSSTEAFF. Variable domain in full (rest from reference TRBV30 and TRBJ1-1): SQTIHQWPATLVQPVGSPLSLECTVEGTSNPNLYWYRQAAGRGLQLLFYSVGIGQISSEVPQNLSASRPQDRQFILSSKKLLLSDSGFYLCAWSVSSTEAFFGQGTRLTVV.